The clone carrying this T cell receptor beta chain was detected only once. Only in-frame clones appear in the TCRdb table, and some are missing; sequencing was by immunoSEQ multiplex PCR. The profile shows about 980,000 clones, 76% of them singletons. The V gene end was trimmed by 5 bases and the J gene end by 8 bases; junction bases not matched to a gene: 11. CDR3 length: 14 amino acids. Germline values: CDR1 GTSNPN, CDR2 SVGIG (reference sequence). This sample was taken from a study of shared clonotypes between healthy human individuals. Specimen: memory CD4+ T cells sorted from blood. Subset of the sample: CD45RA-negative fraction. The V and J genes are TRBV30 and TRBJ1-4; TRBD1 matches at 7 bases. This TCR came from a man between 18 and 35 years old in good health. In nucleotides, the CDR3 is TGTGCCTGGGGCGGACAGGACGTAGGGGAAAAACTGTTTTTT. This codes for CAWGGQDVGEKLFF.